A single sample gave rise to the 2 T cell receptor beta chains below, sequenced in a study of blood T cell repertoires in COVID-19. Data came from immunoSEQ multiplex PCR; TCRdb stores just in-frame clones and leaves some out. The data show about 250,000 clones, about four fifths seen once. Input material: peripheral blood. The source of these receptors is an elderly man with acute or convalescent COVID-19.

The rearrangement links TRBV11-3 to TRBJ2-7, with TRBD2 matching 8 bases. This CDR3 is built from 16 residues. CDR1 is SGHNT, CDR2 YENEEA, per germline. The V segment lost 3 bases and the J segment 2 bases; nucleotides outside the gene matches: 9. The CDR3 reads CASSFRRTSRPYEQYF. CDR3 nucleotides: TGTGCCAGCAGCTTTAGAAGGACTAGCCGTCCCTACGAGCAGTACTTC.

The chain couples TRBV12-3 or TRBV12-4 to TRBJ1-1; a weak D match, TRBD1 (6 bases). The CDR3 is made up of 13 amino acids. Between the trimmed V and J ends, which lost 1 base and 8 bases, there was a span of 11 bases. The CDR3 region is CASSLDTGLEAFF. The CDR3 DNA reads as TGTGCCAGCAGTTTAGACACAGGGTTAGAAGCTTTCTTT.